The next 32 T cell receptor beta chains were all read from a single sample in a study of blood T cell repertoires in COVID-19. TCRdb's table, derived via immunoSEQ multiplex PCR, lists solely in-frame clones and lacks some. The sample holds about 160,000 clones; approximately 84% are singletons and the top ten take around 13%. The sequenced material came from peripheral blood. These receptors were obtained from a woman of 80 years or more with acute or convalescent COVID-19.

The genes are TRBV6-1 and TRBJ1-6; possibly TRBD1 for D (5 bases). There are 15 residues in the CDR3. CDR1 MNHNS and CDR2 SASEGT come from the germline V gene. The V and J ends lost 2 bases and 8 bases respectively, with 13 bases between them. The CDR3 region is CASSEIGQGYSPLHF. CDR3 nucleotide sequence: TGTGCCAGCAGTGAAATAGGGCAGGGATATTCACCCCTCCACTTT.

The V and J genes are TRBV7-9 and TRBJ2-1; 13 bases are a match to TRBD2. After removal of 0 bases from V and 6 bases from J, the junction contained 2 bases not matched to a gene. Germline CDR1 is SEHNR and CDR2 is FQNEAQ (reference sequence). The CDR3 loop spans 16 amino acids. The CDR3 nucleotides are TGTGCCAGCAGCTTAGCGGGGACTAGCGGGATCAATGAGCAGTTCTTC. Protein: CASSLAGTSGINEQFF.

The chain recombines TRBV21-1 with TRBJ2-1; the table's D call of TRBD1 was not tested on the DNA. TRBV21-1 is listed as a pseudogene. This CDR3 spans 13 amino acids. The CDR3 loop is CASYRGRFDEQFF. CDR3 nucleotide sequence: TGTGCCAGTTACAGGGGGCGCTTCGATGAGCAGTTCTTC.

V and J are TRBV11-2 and TRBJ2-5, with D hard to call. V lost 3 bases and J lost 5, with 7 bases in between. Germline loops: CDR1 SGHAT, CDR2 FQNNGV. This CDR3 has 12 amino acids. In DNA, the CDR3 is TGTGCCAGCAGCTTCGCGGAGGAGACCCAGTACTTC. This gives the protein CASSFAEETQYF.

This chain uses TRBV6-5 with TRBJ2-5, with a tentative D call TRBD1 (6 bases). Germline V gives CDR1 MNHEY, CDR2 SVGAGI. The V and J ends lost 4 bases and 5 bases respectively, with 17 bases between them. This CDR3 contains 15 residues. The CDR3 nucleotides are TGTGCCAGCAGTTCCATAAACAGGGTACAGGAGACCCAGTACTTC. Encoded protein: CASSSINRVQETQYF.

The chain combines TRBV25-1 with TRBJ2-4; weak D call: TRBD1 (5 bases). CDR1 is MGHDK and CDR2 is SYGVNS in the germline V gene. V was shortened by 1 base and J by 5 bases, with 9 bases between the two germline ends. This CDR3 region has 14 residues. CDR3 in DNA: TGTGCCAGCAGTGAATGGGGCGGACAAAACATTCAGTACTTC. Residues: CASSEWGGQNIQYF.

The chain has TRBV7-9 and TRBJ2-2, with D possibly being TRBD1 (5 bases). The V end was cut by 3 bases, the J end by 6 bases, with 20 bases between. The CDR3 totals 17 residues. CDR1 SEHNR and CDR2 FQNEAQ come from the germline V gene (reference sequence). Here the CDR3 reads CASSFSHGRVQAGELFF. DNA of the CDR3: TGTGCCAGCAGCTTTAGCCACGGAAGGGTACAGGCCGGGGAGCTGTTTTTT.

The chain uses TRBV6-5 and TRBJ2-1, with 9 bases aligning to TRBD2. Germline CDR1 and CDR2: MNHEY and SVGAGI. J gave up 10 bases and V 2 bases, and 12 bases lay outside the gene matches. The CDR3 has 16 amino acids. The CDR3: CASSYQSAGGHREQFF. DNA for the CDR3: TGTGCCAGCAGTTACCAATCCGCGGGGGGGCACAGAGAGCAGTTCTTC.

The V and J genes are TRBV7-9 and TRBJ1-1; the D is unclear. V lost 1 base and J lost 7, with 16 bases in between. The germline V gene encodes CDR1 SEHNR and CDR2 FQNEAQ (reference sequence). The CDR3 runs 15 residues. In DNA form, the CDR3 reads TGTGCCAGCAGCTTAGTGGCAGGTCAAAATGGTGAAGCTTTCTTT. This encodes CASSLVAGQNGEAFF.

The chain links TRBV18 to TRBJ1-5; 9 bases line up with TRBD1. V shed 5 bases and J 5 bases; nucleotides not matched to a gene: 4. This CDR3 is 14 amino acids long. Germline V lookup: CDR1 KGHSH, CDR2 LQKENI. DNA for the CDR3: TGTGCCAGCTCATCCCGGGACAGGGATCAGCCCCAGCATTTT. Translated, it gives CASSSRDRDQPQHF.

This CDR3 is CASIGRDNQPQHF. The CDR3 DNA reads as TGTGCCAGCATCGGCAGGGACAATCAGCCCCAGCATTTT. The chain recombines TRBV6-5 with TRBJ1-5; the D gene is possibly TRBD1 (5 bases). The CDR3 sequence is 13 residues long. Trimming removed 7 bases from V and 3 bases from J, with 10 bases in between. Per germline, CDR1 MNHEY and CDR2 SVGAGI.

This chain uses TRBV24-1 with TRBJ1-5; D unclear. Trimming removed 6 bases from V and 4 bases from J, with 3 bases in between. The germline V gene has CDR1 KGHDR and CDR2 SFDVKD. CDR3 length: 11 amino acids. The CDR3 spells CATSPNQPQHF. The CDR3 DNA follows: TGTGCCACCAGTCCTAATCAGCCCCAGCATTTT.

The sample holds one count of this clone. This chain connects TRBV6-2 or TRBV6-3 to TRBJ1-2; no firm D call. Germline values: CDR1 MNHEY, CDR2 SVGEGT. The V end was cut by 2 bases, the J end by 1 base, with 5 bases between. This CDR3 has 13 residues. The CDR3 region is CASSYQDNYGYTF. The DNA for the CDR3 is TGTGCCAGCAGTTACCAGGATAACTATGGCTACACCTTC.

This sequence joins TRBV1 and TRBJ2-3; no DNA check was done on the table's D call, TRBD2. TRBV1 is labeled a pseudogene. This CDR3 is built from 17 residues. The CDR3 region has the DNA TGCACCAGCCCACAGACTAGCGGGGGGGCGAGCACAGATACGCAGTATTTT. Translated, it gives CTSPQTSGGASTDTQYF.

V usage is TRBV4-1 and J usage is TRBJ2-2, with 8 bases fitting TRBD1. Losses at the gene ends were 2 bases for V and 9 bases for J; bases not matched to a gene: 8. The CDR3 has 15 residues. Per the germline V gene, CDR1 is MGHRA and CDR2 is YSYEKL. As DNA, the CDR3 is TGCGCCAGCAGCCAATTAGGGACAGGTAGGAGGGAGCTGTTTTTT. It codes for CASSQLGTGRRELFF.

This clone appeared once. The rearrangement links TRBV28 to TRBJ1-1; D not resolved. The germline CDR1 and CDR2 sequences are MDHEN and SYDVKM. The ends were cut back, 3 bases at V and 7 bases at J, with 9 bases in the middle. The CDR3 has 12 amino acids. The CDR3 region is CASSLSQLEAFF. Here the CDR3 DNA reads TGTGCCAGCAGTTTGTCACAGCTTGAAGCTTTCTTT.

This clone has just one count. This chain joins TRBV5-1 and TRBJ1-1; the D is unclear. The V gene lost 0 bases and the J gene lost 0 bases, with 9 bases spanning the gap. Germline lookup yields CDR1 SGHRS and CDR2 YFSETQ. The CDR3 runs 15 residues. For the CDR3, the DNA is TGCGCCAGCAGCTTGGACAGCTTCATGAACACTGAAGCTTTCTTT. This sequence encodes CASSLDSFMNTEAFF.

This clone occurred once. The chain is built from TRBV5-1 and TRBJ2-7; 8 bases match TRBD1. CDR3 length: 14 residues. The junction had 7 bases not matched to a gene; V was cut back by 4 bases and J by 4 bases. Per the germline V gene, CDR1 is SGHRS and CDR2 is YFSETQ. The CDR3 loop is CASSTGTGSYEQYF. CDR3 DNA sequence: TGCGCCAGCAGCACCGGGACAGGCTCGTACGAGCAGTACTTC.

This sequence joins TRBV5-1 and TRBJ2-7; D not certain. CDR3 length equals 16 residues. Germline CDR1 SGHRS, CDR2 YFSETQ. The V gene lost 3 bases and the J gene lost 4 bases, with 20 bases spanning the gap. This CDR3 is CASSSGAQPAFYEQYF. CDR3 nucleotides: TGCGCCAGCAGCTCCGGAGCTCAACCGGCATTTTACGAGCAGTACTTC.

This chain joins TRBV12-5 and TRBJ2-1; 16 nucleotides match TRBD2. The junction had 7 bases not matched to a gene; V was cut back by 6 bases and J by 14 bases. Germline V gene data show CDR1 as LGHNT and CDR2 as FRNRAP. CDR3 length: 14 amino acids. As DNA, the CDR3 is TGTGCTAGTGGAAACGGGACTAGCGGGAGGGCGGAGTTCTTC. It translates to CASGNGTSGRAEFF.

The gene calls are TRBV21-1 and TRBJ2-6; the table names TRBD1, a call not compared with the DNA. TRBV21-1 is a listed pseudogene. This CDR3 comprises 19 residues. The CDR3 DNA sequence: TGTGCCAGCAGCAAAACAGGAAGACAGGGTCCCTCTGGGGCCAACGTCCTGACTTTC. It yields the protein CASSKTGRQGPSGANVLTF.

V is TRBV27 and J is TRBJ2-7; TRBD1 aligns across 9 bases. Unmatched junction bases numbered 10, after V lost 4 bases and J lost 6 bases. The length of the CDR3 is 15 residues. Germline V gene data show CDR1 as MNHEY and CDR2 as SMNVEV (reference sequence). CDR3 amino acids: CASSSGTGRWSEQYF. DNA for the CDR3: TGTGCCAGCAGTTCCGGGACAGGGCGCTGGAGCGAGCAGTACTTC.

CDR3 residues: CASSSLDATNEKLFF. The CDR3 coding sequence is TGTGCCAGCAGCTCGCTAGACGCAACTAATGAAAAACTGTTTTTT. This chain uses TRBV7-9 with TRBJ1-4, with D unclear. V lost 4 bases to trimming and J lost 0 bases, with 9 bases between them. Per the germline V gene, CDR1 is SEHNR and CDR2 is FQNEAQ (reference sequence). CDR3 length: 15 residues.

The J gene is TRBJ2-5, the V gene TRBV30; D remains ambiguous. Germline CDR1 reads GTSNPN; CDR2 reads SVGIG (reference sequence). This CDR3 is 13 amino acids long. The ends were cut back, 2 bases at V and 5 bases at J, with 12 bases in the middle. The CDR3 protein is CAWSPYRRETQYF. CDR3 DNA: TGTGCCTGGAGTCCATACCGGCGGGAGACCCAGTACTTC.

This clone appeared once. V usage is TRBV6-1 and J usage is TRBJ2-7; 7 bases map to TRBD1. The J segment lost 2 bases and the V segment lost 0 bases, leaving 1 base of the junction unmatched. The germline V gene has CDR1 MNHNS and CDR2 SASEGT. The CDR3 runs 14 residues. In DNA, the CDR3 is TGTGCCAGCAGTGAAGCGGACAGGCCCTACGAGCAGTACTTC. Its protein is CASSEADRPYEQYF.

This clone was counted a single time. This sequence may be a read error, since a much larger clone differs from it by one base. The chain joins TRBV28 to TRBJ1-2; TRBD1 is a possible D gene (6 bases). Germline V gives CDR1 MDHEN, CDR2 SYDVKM. CDR3 length: 15 residues. V lost 7 bases and J lost 4, with 19 bases in between. The CDR3 DNA is TGTGCCAGCAATTACCGCGACAGGCGCGGCTATGGCTACACCTTC. It translates to CASNYRDRRGYGYTF.

The chain uses TRBV2 and TRBJ1-5; no clear D gene. Germline V CDR1 and CDR2: SNHLY, FYNNEI. CDR3 length: 13 amino acids. With 6 bases removed from V and 9 bases from J, the gap between germline ends came to 15 bases. The CDR3 reads CASREEISRPQHF. CDR3 coding DNA: TGTGCCAGCAGAGAGGAAATATCGCGGCCCCAGCATTTT.

This chain joins TRBV28 and TRBJ1-6, with 9 bases lining up with TRBD1. Germline V lookup: CDR1 MDHEN, CDR2 SYDVKM. Germline trimming cut 4 bases from V and 9 bases from J; bases unmatched to any gene: 7. The CDR3 is made up of 15 amino acids. The CDR3 bases are TGTGCCAGCAGTTCACAGGGGGCGCAGAGTTCACCCCTCCACTTT. This gives the protein CASSSQGAQSSPLHF.

The V call is TRBV15, the J call TRBJ2-1; D is perhaps TRBD1 (5 bases). From germline, CDR1 is LNHNV and CDR2 YYDKDF (reference sequence). V was shortened by 1 base and J by 6 bases, with 7 bases between the two germline ends. The CDR3 covers 13 residues. Here the CDR3 reads CATSRGQSNEQFF. DNA of the CDR3: TGTGCCACCAGCAGAGGACAGTCCAATGAGCAGTTCTTC. Complete variable domain (other parts from reference TRBV15 and TRBJ2-1): DAMVIQNPRYQVTQFGKPVTLSCSQTLNHNVMYWYQQKSSQAPKLLFHYYDKDFNNEADTPDNFQSRRPNTSFCFLDIRSPGLGDTAMYLCATSRGQSNEQFFGPGTRLTVL.

This clone was observed a single time. The rearrangement links TRBV10-3 to TRBJ1-1, with TRBD1 as a possible D gene (5 bases). Germline V lookup: CDR1 ENHRY, CDR2 SYGVKD. The ends were cut back, 3 bases at V and 7 bases at J, with 18 bases in the middle. The CDR3 covers 15 residues. CDR3: CAISERGGDRNEAFF. In nucleotides, the CDR3 is TGTGCCATCAGTGAAAGGGGTGGGGATCGGAATGAAGCTTTCTTT.

V gene TRBV28 combines with J gene TRBJ1-1; D is unclear. V shed 3 bases and J shed 3 bases, with 14 bases lying between them. The germline CDR1 and CDR2 sequences are MDHEN and SYDVKM. The CDR3 is 15 amino acids. The CDR3 DNA follows: TGTGCCAGCAGTTTCGTGGGTAGCGCGGACACTGAAGCTTTCTTT. Its protein is CASSFVGSADTEAFF.

This rearrangement joins TRBV27 to TRBJ2-7; possible D gene TRBD1, 6 bases. The germline gives CDR1 MNHEY, CDR2 SMNVEV (reference sequence). The V end was cut by 6 bases, the J end by 6 bases, with 24 bases between. The CDR3 has 16 amino acids. This chain's CDR3 is CASSAGGQPGPSEQYF. CDR3 DNA: TGTGCCAGCAGCGCCGGCGGACAGCCTGGTCCGAGCGAGCAGTACTTC.